This T cell receptor (beta chain) was observed in a study of blood T cell repertoires in COVID-19. Trimming took off 5 bases at V and 2 bases at J, with 13 bases between the two ends. The CDR3 runs to 14 residues. Germline V gene lookup returns CDR1 SGHRS and CDR2 YFSETQ. TCRdb's table, derived via immunoSEQ multiplex PCR, lists solely in-frame clones and lacks some. The table has around 290,000 clones, about 89% seen once; the top ten hold approximately 2.1%. Sequences were obtained from peripheral blood. The chain links TRBV5-1 to TRBJ2-5, with a tentative D call TRBD1 (6 bases). The receptor was derived from a woman in her 30s with COVID-19, enrolled during active disease. CDR3 protein: CASRARGGQETQYF. CDR3 sequence (DNA): TGCGCCAGCAGAGCCAGGGGTGGTCAAGAGACCCAGTACTTC.